This entry describes one T cell receptor beta chain. This record comes from a study of OX40 agonist ivuxolimab in advanced cancers. The table came from immunoSEQ multiplex PCR; TCRdb's copy has only in-frame clones and leaves some out. The sample has about 72,000 clones; roughly 80% are singletons. This CDR3 comprises 13 residues. The germline gives CDR1 SQVTM, CDR2 ANQGSEA. V was shortened by 7 bases and J by 6 bases, with 15 bases between the two germline ends. Here the sequenced sample was CD4+ or CD8+ T cells sorted from blood, taken in a trial of the OX40 agonist ivuxolimab. The chain links TRBV29-1 to TRBJ2-2; the D gene could be TRBD1 or TRBD2 (6 bases each). The receptor's source is an adult with an advanced solid tumor such as melanoma, head and neck, liver or kidney cancer. CDR3 in DNA: TGCAGCGCTAGGGGGGCGACTGCCGGGGAGCTGTTTTTT. Amino acids: CSARGATAGELFF.